These 9 T cell receptor beta chains share one sample of origin, sequenced in a study of T cell responses to AZD1222 COVID-19 vaccine. Sequenced by immunoSEQ multiplex PCR; TCRdb stores in-frame clones only, minus some. The profile shows some 130,000 clones, around nine tenths of them singletons. Sequencing used peripheral blood, obtained on day 0 of AZD1222 vaccination. Receptor source: an adult in good health.

The chain carries TRBV4-3 and TRBJ1-2, with D perhaps matching TRBD1 (5 bases). The CDR3 is made up of 19 amino acids. The germline CDR1 and CDR2 sequences are LGHNA and YSLEER. V lost 0 bases to trimming and J lost 2 bases, with 22 bases between them. The CDR3 bases are TGCGCCAGCAGCCAAGAGCAGAGGACAACCCGCCACTTCAACTATGGCTACACCTTC. Translating it yields CASSQEQRTTRHFNYGYTF.

This clone appeared a few times. The chain uses TRBV6-1 and TRBJ2-1; 14 positions agree with TRBD2. V shed 3 bases and J 8 bases; nucleotides not matched to a gene: 6. The CDR3 length is 16 residues. The germline gives CDR1 MNHNS, CDR2 SASEGT. CDR3 region: CASSDRPGLAGDEQFF. In DNA, the CDR3 is TGTGCCAGCAGTGACCGGCCGGGACTAGCGGGGGATGAGCAGTTCTTC.

The chain recombines TRBV27 with TRBJ2-1; weak D call: TRBD2 (5 bases). The ends were cut back, 5 bases at V and 0 bases at J, with 17 bases in the middle. Germline-derived CDR1 and CDR2 are MNHEY and SMNVEV (reference sequence). This CDR3 has 17 residues. The CDR3 spells CASSTTQRESSYNEQFF. In DNA, the CDR3 is TGTGCCAGCAGTACAACCCAGAGGGAGAGCTCCTACAATGAGCAGTTCTTC.

The V and J genes are TRBV2 and TRBJ2-7, with D perhaps being TRBD1 or TRBD2 (5 bases each). The CDR3 spans 14 residues. From germline, CDR1 is SNHLY and CDR2 FYNNEI. Trimming pared 1 base from V and 3 bases from J, leaving 10 bases between. The CDR3 reads CASSEGGTNYEQYF. Written as DNA, the CDR3 is TGTGCCAGCAGTGAAGGGGGGACCAACTACGAGCAGTACTTC.

This clone showed up just a few times. The V call is TRBV18, the J call TRBJ1-1, with D perhaps matching TRBD1 (6 bases). The CDR3 is 16 residues long. With 2 bases removed from V and 14 bases from J, the gap between germline ends came to 27 bases. Germline V gives CDR1 KGHSH, CDR2 LQKENI. CDR3 protein: CASSPREGIGLDSCFF. CDR3 sequence (DNA): TGTGCCAGCTCACCAAGGGAGGGGATAGGTTTGGACAGCTGCTTCTTT.

The V call is TRBV15, the J call TRBJ1-1, with no clear D. V lost 4 bases, J lost 2 bases, and 11 bases lay in between. The germline CDR1 and CDR2 sequences are LNHNV and YYDKDF (reference sequence). The CDR3 has 14 amino acids. The DNA for the CDR3 is TGTGCCACCAGCATGGGCCCAATTAACACTGAAGCTTTCTTT. It yields the protein CATSMGPINTEAFF.

This clone was recorded only once. The V and J genes are TRBV5-1 and TRBJ1-6; D not certain. The ends were cut back, 7 bases at V and 3 bases at J, with 17 bases in the middle. CDR1 and CDR2 (germline): SGHRS, YFSETQ. The CDR3 has 16 amino acids. The CDR3 nucleotides are TGCGCCAGCGCCAGGCACCCGGCAGACTATAATTCACCCCTCCACTTT. It is translated as CASARHPADYNSPLHF.

The chain recombines TRBV2 with TRBJ2-7; either TRBD1 or TRBD2 may supply D (6 bases each). V lost 3 bases, J lost 4 bases, and 13 bases lay in between. This CDR3 has 14 amino acids. Per germline, CDR1 SNHLY and CDR2 FYNNEI. The CDR3 region is CASSDQGSGYEQYF. The CDR3 region has the DNA TGTGCCAGCAGTGACCAGGGGAGCGGGTACGAGCAGTACTTC.

The rearrangement uses TRBV6-5 and TRBJ1-5; TRBD1 matches at 9 bases. Germline CDR1 and CDR2: MNHEY and SVGAGI. J was trimmed by 7 bases and V by 0 bases; bases with no gene match: 7. CDR3 size: 16 residues. The DNA for the CDR3 is TGTGCCAGCAGTTACTCACTGACAGGGGGAGGCCAGCCCCAGCATTTT. Translating gives CASSYSLTGGGQPQHF.